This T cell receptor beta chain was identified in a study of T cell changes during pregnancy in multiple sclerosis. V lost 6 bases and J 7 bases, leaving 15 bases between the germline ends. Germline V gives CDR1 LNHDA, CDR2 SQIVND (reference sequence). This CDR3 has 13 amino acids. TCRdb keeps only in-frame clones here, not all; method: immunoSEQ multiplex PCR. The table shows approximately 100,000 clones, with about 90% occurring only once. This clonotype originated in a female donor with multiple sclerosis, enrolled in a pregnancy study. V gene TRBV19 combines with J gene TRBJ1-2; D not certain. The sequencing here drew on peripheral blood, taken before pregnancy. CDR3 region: CASRSQQEGGYTF. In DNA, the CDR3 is TGTGCCAGTAGGTCCCAGCAGGAGGGTGGCTACACCTTC.